The sequence of this T cell receptor (beta chain) was determined in a study of OX40 agonist ivuxolimab in advanced cancers. Whole-study results and caveats: At doses 0.1 to 3.0 mg/kg, CD4+ and CD8+ clones expanded.

The count of this clone is one. Its matching antigen is unknown. The CDR3 is 11 residues long. Germline CDR1 reads DFQATT; CDR2 reads SNEGSKA (reference sequence). Clones were read by immunoSEQ multiplex PCR, and TCRdb kept only the in-frame ones, dropping some. The sample contains 67,000 or so clones, about 88% of which appear only once. This TCR was sampled from an adult with an advanced solid tumor such as melanoma, head and neck, liver or kidney cancer. The sample consisted of CD4+ or CD8+ T cells sorted from blood, taken in a trial of the OX40 agonist ivuxolimab. V usage is TRBV20-1 and J usage is TRBJ1-2; possibly TRBD1 for D (5 bases). The CDR3 bases are TGCAGGTCTGGGGCCGCAAATGGCTACACCTTC. Translation: CRSGAANGYTF.